This TCR beta chain appears in the sequencing data of a study of identical twins. The CDR3 totals 15 residues. Unmatched junction bases numbered 4, after V lost 3 bases and J lost 3 bases. CDR1 is SGDLS and CDR2 is YYNGEE in the germline V gene. This clonotype appeared a few times. Template switching, a step in the protocol, added a universal primer site, and cDNA carried unique molecular identifiers. MiXCR was run by TCRdb on the 5' RACE reads, yielding one entry per CDR3 protein. The profile shows 400,000 to 550,000 distinct CDR3 sequences, under 25% of them singletons. These data also featured in a second study, about T cells expressing NK-cell markers.

Sample: CD4+ T cells sorted from blood. The receptor was isolated from a woman between 18 and 29 years old in good health. This chain uses TRBV9 with TRBJ2-3, with 10 positions matching TRBD2. The CDR3 here is CASSGPGLATDTQYF. The CDR3 nucleotides read TGTGCCAGCAGCGGACCGGGACTAGCGACAGATACGCAGTATTTT.